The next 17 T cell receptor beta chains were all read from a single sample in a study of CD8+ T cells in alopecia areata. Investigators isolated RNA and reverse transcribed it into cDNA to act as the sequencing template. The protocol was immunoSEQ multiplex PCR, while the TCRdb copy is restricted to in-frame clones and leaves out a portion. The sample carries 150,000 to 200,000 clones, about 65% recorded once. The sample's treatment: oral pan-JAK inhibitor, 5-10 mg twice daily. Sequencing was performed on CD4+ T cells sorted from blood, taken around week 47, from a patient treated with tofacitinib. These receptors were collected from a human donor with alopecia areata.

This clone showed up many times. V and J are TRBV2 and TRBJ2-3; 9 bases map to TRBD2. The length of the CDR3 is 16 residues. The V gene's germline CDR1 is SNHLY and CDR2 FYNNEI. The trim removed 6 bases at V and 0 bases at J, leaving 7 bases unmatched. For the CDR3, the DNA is TGTGCCAGCAGACAAATAGCGGGGGTTAGCACAGATACGCAGTATTTT. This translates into CASRQIAGVSTDTQYF.

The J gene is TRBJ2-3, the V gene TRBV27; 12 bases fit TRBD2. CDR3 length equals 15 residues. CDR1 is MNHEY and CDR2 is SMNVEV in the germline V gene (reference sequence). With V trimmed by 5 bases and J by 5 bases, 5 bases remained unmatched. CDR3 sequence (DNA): TGTGCCAGCAGTCACGGACTAGCGGGGAAAGATACGCAGTATTTT. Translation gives CASSHGLAGKDTQYF.

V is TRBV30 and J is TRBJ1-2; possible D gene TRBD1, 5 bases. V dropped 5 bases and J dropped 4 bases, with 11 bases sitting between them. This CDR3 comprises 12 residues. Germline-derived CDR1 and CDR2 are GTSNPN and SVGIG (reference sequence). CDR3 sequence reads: CAWAVGVYGYTF. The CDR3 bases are TGTGCCTGGGCTGTAGGGGTCTATGGCTACACCTTC. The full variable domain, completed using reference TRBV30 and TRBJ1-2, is SQTIHQWPATLVQPVGSPLSLECTVEGTSNPNLYWYRQAAGRGLQLLFYSVGIGQISSEVPQNLSASRPQDRQFILSSKKLLLSDSGFYLCAWAVGVYGYTFGSGTRLTVV.

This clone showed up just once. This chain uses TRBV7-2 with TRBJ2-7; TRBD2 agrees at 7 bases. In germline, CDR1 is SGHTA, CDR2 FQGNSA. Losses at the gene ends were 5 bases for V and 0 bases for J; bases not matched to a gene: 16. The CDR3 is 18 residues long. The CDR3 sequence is CASSPHWAGDAFSYEQYF. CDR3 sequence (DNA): TGTGCCAGCAGCCCGCATTGGGCGGGGGATGCCTTCTCCTACGAGCAGTACTTC.

The CDR3 reads CASSLAGDSGNTIYF. The CDR3 bases are TGTGCCAGCAGCTTAGCGGGAGACTCTGGAAACACCATATATTTT. V and J are TRBV7-2 and TRBJ1-3; no firm D call. CDR1 is SGHTA and CDR2 is FQGNSA in the germline V gene. Trimming pared 0 bases from V and 0 bases from J, leaving 6 bases between. The CDR3 totals 15 residues.

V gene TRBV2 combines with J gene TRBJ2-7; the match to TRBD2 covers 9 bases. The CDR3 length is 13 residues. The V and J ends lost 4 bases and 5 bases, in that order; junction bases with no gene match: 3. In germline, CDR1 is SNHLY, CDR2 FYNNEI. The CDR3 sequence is CASSGLAGNEQYF. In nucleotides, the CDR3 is TGTGCCAGCAGTGGGCTAGCGGGGAACGAGCAGTACTTC.

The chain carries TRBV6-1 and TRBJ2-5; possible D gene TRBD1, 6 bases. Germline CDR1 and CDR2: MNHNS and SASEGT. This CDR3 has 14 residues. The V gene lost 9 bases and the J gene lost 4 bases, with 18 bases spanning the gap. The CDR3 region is CARSRGFGPETQYF. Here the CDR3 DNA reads TGTGCCAGATCTAGGGGGTTTGGCCCAGAGACCCAGTACTTC.

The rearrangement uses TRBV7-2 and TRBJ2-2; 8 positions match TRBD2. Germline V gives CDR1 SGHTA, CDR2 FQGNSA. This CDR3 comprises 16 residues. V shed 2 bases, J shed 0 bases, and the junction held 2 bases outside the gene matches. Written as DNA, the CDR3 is TGTGCCAGCAGCTTAAAGCGGGGGACGAACACCGGGGAGCTGTTTTTT. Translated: CASSLKRGTNTGELFF.

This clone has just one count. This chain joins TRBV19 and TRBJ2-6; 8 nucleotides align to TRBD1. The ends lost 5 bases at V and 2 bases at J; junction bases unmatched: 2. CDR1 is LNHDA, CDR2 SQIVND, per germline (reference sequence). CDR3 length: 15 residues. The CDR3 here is CASSLDRAGANVLTF. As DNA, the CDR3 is TGTGCCAGTAGTTTGGACAGGGCTGGGGCCAACGTCCTGACTTTC.

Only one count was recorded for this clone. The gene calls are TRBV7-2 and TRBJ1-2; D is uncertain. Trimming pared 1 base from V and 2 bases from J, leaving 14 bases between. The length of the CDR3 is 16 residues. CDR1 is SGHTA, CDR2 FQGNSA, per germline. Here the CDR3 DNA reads TGTGCCAGCAGCTTAGATCAGCTGGCGGGCAACTATGGCTACACCTTC. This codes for CASSLDQLAGNYGYTF. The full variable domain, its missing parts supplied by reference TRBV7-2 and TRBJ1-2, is GAGVSQSPSNKVTEKGKDVELRCDPISGHTALYWYRQSLGQGLEFLIYFQGNSAPDKSGLPSDRFSAERTGGSVSTLTIQRTQQEDSAVYLCASSLDQLAGNYGYTFGSGTRLTVV.

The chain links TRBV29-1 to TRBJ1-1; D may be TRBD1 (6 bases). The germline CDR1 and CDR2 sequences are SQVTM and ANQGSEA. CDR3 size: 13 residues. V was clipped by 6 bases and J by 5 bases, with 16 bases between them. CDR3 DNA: TGCAGCGTATACAGGGTCATGGGAACTGAAGCTTTCTTT. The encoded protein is CSVYRVMGTEAFF.

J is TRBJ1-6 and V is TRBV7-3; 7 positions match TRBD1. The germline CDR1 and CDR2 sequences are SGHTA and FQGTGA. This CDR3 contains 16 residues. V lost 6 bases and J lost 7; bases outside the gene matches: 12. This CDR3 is CASRSLPGTANSPLHF. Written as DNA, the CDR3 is TGTGCCAGCAGATCCCTACCCGGGACAGCCAATTCACCCCTCCACTTT.

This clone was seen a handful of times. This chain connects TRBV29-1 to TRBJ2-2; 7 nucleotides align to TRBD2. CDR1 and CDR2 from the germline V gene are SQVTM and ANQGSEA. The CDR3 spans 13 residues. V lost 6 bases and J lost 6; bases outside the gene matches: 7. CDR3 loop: CSVGTIAPGELFF. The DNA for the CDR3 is TGCAGCGTAGGGACTATCGCCCCCGGGGAGCTGTTTTTT.

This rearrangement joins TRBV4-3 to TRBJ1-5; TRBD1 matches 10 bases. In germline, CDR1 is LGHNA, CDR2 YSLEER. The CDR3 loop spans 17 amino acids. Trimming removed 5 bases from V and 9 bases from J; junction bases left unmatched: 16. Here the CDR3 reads CASSGRDRGLLGLPQHF. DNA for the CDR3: TGCGCCAGCAGCGGCCGGGACAGGGGCCTCCTTGGGCTGCCCCAGCATTTT.

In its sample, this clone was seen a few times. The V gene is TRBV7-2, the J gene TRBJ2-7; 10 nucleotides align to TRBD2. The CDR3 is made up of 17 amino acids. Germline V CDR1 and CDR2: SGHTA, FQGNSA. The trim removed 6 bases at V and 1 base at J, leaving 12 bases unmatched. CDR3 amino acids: CASSRTSGATLSYEQYF. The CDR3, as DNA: TGTGCCAGCAGTCGAACTAGCGGGGCTACCCTTTCCTACGAGCAGTACTTC. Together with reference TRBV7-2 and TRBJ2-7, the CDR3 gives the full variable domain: GAGVSQSPSNKVTEKGKDVELRCDPISGHTALYWYRQSLGQGLEFLIYFQGNSAPDKSGLPSDRFSAERTGGSVSTLTIQRTQQEDSAVYLCASSRTSGATLSYEQYFGPGTRLTVT.

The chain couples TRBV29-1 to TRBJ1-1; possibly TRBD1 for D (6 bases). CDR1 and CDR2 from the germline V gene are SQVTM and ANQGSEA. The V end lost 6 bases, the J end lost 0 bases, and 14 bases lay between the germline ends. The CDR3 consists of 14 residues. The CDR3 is CSVRGGGLNTEAFF. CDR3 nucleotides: TGCAGCGTGCGGGGGGGCGGGTTGAACACTGAAGCTTTCTTT.

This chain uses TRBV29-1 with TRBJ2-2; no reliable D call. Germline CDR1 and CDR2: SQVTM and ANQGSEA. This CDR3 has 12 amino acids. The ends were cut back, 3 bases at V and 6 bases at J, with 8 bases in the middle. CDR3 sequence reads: CSVDYAAGELFF. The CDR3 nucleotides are TGCAGCGTTGATTACGCGGCCGGGGAGCTGTTTTTT.